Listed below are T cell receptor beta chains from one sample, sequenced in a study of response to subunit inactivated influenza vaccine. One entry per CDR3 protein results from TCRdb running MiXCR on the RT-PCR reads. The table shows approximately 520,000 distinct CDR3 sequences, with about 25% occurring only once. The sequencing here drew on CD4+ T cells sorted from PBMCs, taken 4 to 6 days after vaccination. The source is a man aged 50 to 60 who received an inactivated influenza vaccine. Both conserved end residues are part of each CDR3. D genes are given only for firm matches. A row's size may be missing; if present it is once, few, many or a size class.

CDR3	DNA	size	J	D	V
CASSLSGTVFYEQYF	TGTGCCAGCAGTTTATCCGGGACAGTTTTCTACGAGCAGTACTTC	NA	TRBJ2-7	TRBD1	TRBV27
CASSLSPGWGGDNEQFF	TGTGCCAGCAGTTTAAGCCCGGGGTGGGGAGGGGACAATGAGCAGTTCTTC	few	TRBJ2-1	TRBD2	TRBV12-3/TRBV12-4
CASSLKASSYEQYF	TGTGCCAGCAGCTTAAAGGCCAGCTCCTACGAGCAGTACTTC	few	TRBJ2-7	NA	TRBV7-9
CASSYSELRPYYEQYF	TGTGCCAGCAGTTACTCGGAGTTACGACCTTACTACGAGCAGTACTTC	few	TRBJ2-7	NA	TRBV6-5
CSVQDRRYSNYGYTF	TGCAGCGTCCAGGACAGGAGATACTCTAACTATGGCTACACCTTC	NA	TRBJ1-2	TRBD1	TRBV29-1
CASRGQSEAFF	TGTGCCAGCAGAGGACAGTCTGAAGCTTTCTTT	NA	TRBJ1-1	NA	TRBV12-3/TRBV12-4
CASATTSGRADTQYF	TGCGCCAGCGCGACTACTAGCGGGAGGGCTGATACGCAGTATTTT	NA	TRBJ2-3	TRBD2	TRBV10-2
CSAGGHGLAGVGEQYF	TGCAGTGCTGGAGGCCATGGACTAGCGGGAGTGGGGGAGCAGTACTTC	few	TRBJ2-7	TRBD2	TRBV20-1
CASSYARGLNQPQHF	TGTGCCAGCAGTTACGCCAGGGGGCTCAATCAGCCCCAGCATTTT	few	TRBJ1-5	TRBD1	TRBV6-5
CATTLSSGNTIYF	TGTGCCACCACCCTCAGCTCTGGAAACACCATATATTTT	few	TRBJ1-3	NA	TRBV12-3/TRBV12-4
CASSYSWIRRRRGNYGYTF	TGTGCCAGCAGTTACTCCTGGATTCGTCGGCGGAGGGGCAACTATGGCTACACCTTC	many	TRBJ1-2	NA	TRBV6-5
CASSLQGPQETQYF	TGCGCCAGCAGCTTGCAGGGGCCCCAAGAGACCCAGTACTTC	few	TRBJ2-5	NA	TRBV5-1
CASRLGQGTDTQYF	TGTGCCAGCAGGTTGGGACAGGGTACAGATACGCAGTATTTT	few	TRBJ2-3	TRBD1	TRBV12-3/TRBV12-4
CAISRFDRGDGELFF	TGTGCCATCAGCCGCTTTGACAGGGGCGACGGGGAGCTGTTTTTT	NA	TRBJ2-2	TRBD1	TRBV10-3
CASSQEVTGRTGELFF	TGTGCCAGCAGCCAAGAGGTGACAGGGAGGACCGGGGAGCTGTTTTTT	NA	TRBJ2-2	NA	TRBV3-1
CASSLGTLQNTQYF	TGTGCCAGCAGCTTGGGAACACTTCAAAATACGCAGTATTTT	few	TRBJ2-3	NA	TRBV5-6
CASSQKGGNTIYF	TGTGCCAGCAGCCAAAAAGGGGGAAACACCATATATTTT	few	TRBJ1-3	NA	TRBV3-1
CASSPEGVVYNEQFF	TGTGCCAGCAGTCCGGAGGGAGTGGTCTACAATGAGCAGTTCTTC	NA	TRBJ2-1	NA	TRBV6-1
CASMGLMNTEAFF	TGCGCCAGCATGGGGCTCATGAACACTGAAGCTTTCTTT	NA	TRBJ1-1	NA	TRBV5-1
CSVRGYTEAFF	TGCAGCGTTCGGGGCTACACTGAAGCTTTCTTT	few	TRBJ1-1	NA	TRBV29-1
CASSLGESQGEQFF	TGCGCCAGCAGCTTGGGGGAAAGCCAGGGTGAGCAGTTCTTC	NA	TRBJ2-1	NA	TRBV5-1
CASSFPQGAWNEQFF	TGTGCCAGCAGCTTTCCCCAGGGGGCTTGGAATGAGCAGTTCTTC	NA	TRBJ2-1	TRBD1	TRBV5-6
CASSQVQSATQYF	TGTGCCAGCAGCCAAGTTCAGAGTGCTACGCAGTATTTT	NA	TRBJ2-3	NA	TRBV4-2
CASSVVEGGKVIEFF	TGTGCCAGCAGCGTGGTAGAGGGAGGGAAGGTTATAGAGTTCTTC	NA	TRBJ2-1	TRBD2	TRBV7-2
CASSIEGAGAYNEQFF	TGTGCCAGTAGTATAGAGGGAGCGGGCGCCTACAATGAGCAGTTCTTC	once	TRBJ2-1	NA	TRBV19
CASSQGRGYNYGYTF	TGCGCCAGCAGCCAAGGGAGGGGGTACAACTATGGCTACACCTTC	NA	TRBJ1-2	NA	TRBV4-3
CASKRLAVYQETQYF	TGTGCCAGCAAACGACTAGCGGTCTACCAAGAGACCCAGTACTTC	few	TRBJ2-5	TRBD2	TRBV6-2/TRBV6-3